Shown below are 7 T cell receptor beta chains from a single sample sequenced in a study of T cell repertoires in cytomegalovirus infection. TCRdb reanalysed the reads using MiXCR and keeps one entry per CDR3 protein. The sample carries about 770,000 distinct CDR3 sequences, under 35% recorded once. These receptors have no known antigen. Sequences were derived from cultured CD8+ T cells from PBMCs, sampled from culture after CMV antigen stimulation. The receptor source for this set is a human donor in good health (CMV status not recorded). Some clones in this sample may be carry-over from other donors' samples.

This clonotype was counted a few times. V gene TRBV7-9 combines with J gene TRBJ1-4, with D unresolved. The CDR3 contains 15 residues. Trimming cost V 5 bases and J 4 bases, with 14 bases left between them. Germline loops: CDR1 SEHNR, CDR2 FQNEAQ (reference sequence). CDR3 residues: CASSRTDGRNEKLFF. In nucleotides, the CDR3 is TGTGCCAGCAGCCGAACGGACGGGCGTAATGAAAAACTGTTTTTT.

The chain carries TRBV6-1 and TRBJ2-1, with D possibly matching TRBD1 (5 bases). The CDR3 is 15 amino acids. Trimming took 4 bases from V and 7 from J, leaving 17 bases between them. Looked up from germline, CDR1 is MNHNS and CDR2 is SASEGT. CDR3 coding DNA: TGTGCCAGCAGTGTCTTGGGGCCCTCTGAAAATGAGCAGTTCTTC. Translation gives CASSVLGPSENEQFF.

This chain links TRBV19 with TRBJ1-1; unclear D gene. Deletions cut 1 base from V and 3 bases from J, with 12 bases between. Germline CDR1 and CDR2: LNHDA and SQIVND (reference sequence). This CDR3 has 15 residues. Here the CDR3 reads CASSIVSGPHTEAFF. The CDR3 DNA sequence: TGTGCCAGTAGTATAGTTTCCGGACCCCACACTGAAGCTTTCTTT.

This chain uses TRBV6-2 or TRBV6-3 with TRBJ2-2; 8 positions match TRBD1. Germline lookup yields CDR1 MNHEY and CDR2 SVGEGT. V shed 8 bases and J 6 bases; nucleotides not matched to a gene: 5. CDR3 length equals 13 residues. In nucleotides, the CDR3 is TGTGCCAGCGGCCTACAGGGGGCCGGGGAGCTGTTTTTT. Amino acid sequence: CASGLQGAGELFF.

This clonotype was seen a handful of times. J is TRBJ1-2 and V is TRBV29-1; D remains unclear. The CDR3 loop spans 12 amino acids. Deletions cut 4 bases from V and 6 bases from J, with 12 bases between. Per germline, CDR1 SQVTM and CDR2 ANQGSEA. DNA of the CDR3: TGCAGCGTTGTGGTCAGGATACATGGCTACACCTTC. This gives the protein CSVVVRIHGYTF.

The gene calls are TRBV29-1 and TRBJ2-5, with 9 bases lining up with TRBD1. The CDR3 runs to 17 residues. Germline assignment: CDR1 SQVTM and CDR2 ANQGSEA. Trimming at V came to 0 bases and at J to 1 base, leaving 9 bases not matched to a gene. Here the CDR3 DNA reads TGCAGCGTTGAAGATCTTTCGGGACAGGGCCCCCAAGAGACCCAGTACTTC. It specifies CSVEDLSGQGPQETQYF.

This clonotype was seen only a few times. This CDR3 is CASTGSYNEQFF. The DNA of the CDR3 is TGTGCCAGCACGGGATCCTACAATGAGCAGTTCTTC. The rearrangement links TRBV6-5 to TRBJ2-1, with D possibly matching TRBD2 (5 bases). V was shortened by 7 bases and J by 1 base, with 5 bases between the two germline ends. In germline, CDR1 is MNHEY, CDR2 SVGAGI. The CDR3 has 12 residues.